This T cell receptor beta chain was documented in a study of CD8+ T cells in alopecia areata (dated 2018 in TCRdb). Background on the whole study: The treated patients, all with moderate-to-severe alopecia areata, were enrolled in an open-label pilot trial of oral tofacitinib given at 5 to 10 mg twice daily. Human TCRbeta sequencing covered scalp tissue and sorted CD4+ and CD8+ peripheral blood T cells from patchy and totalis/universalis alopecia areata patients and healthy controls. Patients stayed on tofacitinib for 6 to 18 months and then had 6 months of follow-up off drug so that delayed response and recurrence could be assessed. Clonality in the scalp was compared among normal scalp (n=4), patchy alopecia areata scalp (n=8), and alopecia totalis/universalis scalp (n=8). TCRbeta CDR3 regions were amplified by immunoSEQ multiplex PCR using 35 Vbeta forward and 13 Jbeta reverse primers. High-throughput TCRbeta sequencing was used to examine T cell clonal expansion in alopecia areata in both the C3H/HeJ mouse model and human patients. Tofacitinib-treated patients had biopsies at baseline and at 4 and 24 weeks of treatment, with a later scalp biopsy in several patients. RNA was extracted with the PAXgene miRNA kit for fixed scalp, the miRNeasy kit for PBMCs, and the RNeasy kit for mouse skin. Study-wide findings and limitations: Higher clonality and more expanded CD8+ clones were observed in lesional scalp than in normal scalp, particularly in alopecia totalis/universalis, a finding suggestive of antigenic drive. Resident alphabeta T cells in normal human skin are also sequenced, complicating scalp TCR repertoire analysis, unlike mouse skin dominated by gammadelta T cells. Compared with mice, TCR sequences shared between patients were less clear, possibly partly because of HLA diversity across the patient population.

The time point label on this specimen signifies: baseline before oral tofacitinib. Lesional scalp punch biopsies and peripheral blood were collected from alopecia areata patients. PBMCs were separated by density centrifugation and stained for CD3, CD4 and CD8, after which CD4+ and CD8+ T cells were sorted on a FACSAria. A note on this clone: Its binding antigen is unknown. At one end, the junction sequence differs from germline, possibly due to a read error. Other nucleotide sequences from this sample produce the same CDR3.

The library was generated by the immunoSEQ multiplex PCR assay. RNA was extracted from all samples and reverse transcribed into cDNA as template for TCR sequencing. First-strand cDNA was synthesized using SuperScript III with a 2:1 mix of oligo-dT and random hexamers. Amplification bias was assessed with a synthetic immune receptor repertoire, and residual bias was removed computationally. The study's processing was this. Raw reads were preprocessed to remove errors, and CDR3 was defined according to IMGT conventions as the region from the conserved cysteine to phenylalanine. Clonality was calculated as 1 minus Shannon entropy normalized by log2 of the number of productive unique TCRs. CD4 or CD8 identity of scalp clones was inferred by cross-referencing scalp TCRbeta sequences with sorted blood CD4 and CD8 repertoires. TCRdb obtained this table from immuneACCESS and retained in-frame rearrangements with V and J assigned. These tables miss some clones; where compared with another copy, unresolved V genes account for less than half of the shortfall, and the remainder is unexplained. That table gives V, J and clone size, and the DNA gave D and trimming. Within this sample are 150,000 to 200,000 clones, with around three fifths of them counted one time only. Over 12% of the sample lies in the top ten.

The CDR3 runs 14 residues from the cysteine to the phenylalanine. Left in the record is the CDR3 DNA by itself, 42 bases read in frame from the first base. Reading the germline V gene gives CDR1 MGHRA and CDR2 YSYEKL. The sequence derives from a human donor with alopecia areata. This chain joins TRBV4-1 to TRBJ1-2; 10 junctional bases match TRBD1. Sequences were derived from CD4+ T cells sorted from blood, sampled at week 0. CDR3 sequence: CASSQATGGYGYTF. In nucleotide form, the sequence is TGCGCCAGCAGCCAAGCGACAGGGGGCTATGGCTACACTTTC.